Following are 23 T cell receptor beta chains from one sample sequenced in a study of blood T cells in healthy people across ages. PCR was performed a second time for about 7 to 11 cycles using a sample-barcoded 5' primer and a J-beta primer mix. TCRdb itself ran the 5' RACE reads through MiXCR, one entry per CDR3 protein. The repertoire holds roughly 680,000 distinct CDR3 sequences, with over 40% as singletons. What was sequenced was blood. These TCRs come from a woman aged 80 or over in good health.

This clonotype was counted many times. V usage is TRBV29-1 and J usage is TRBJ1-4; no clear D gene. The CDR3 is 12 residues long. Trimming took off 6 bases at V and 8 bases at J, with 13 bases between the two ends. The germline V gene has CDR1 SQVTM and CDR2 ANQGSEA. As DNA, the CDR3 is TGCAGCGTCCGAACTGAGGGCGAAAAACTGTTTTTT. It codes for CSVRTEGEKLFF.

V and J are TRBV2 and TRBJ2-3; tentative D call: TRBD2 (7 bases). The germline gives CDR1 SNHLY, CDR2 FYNNEI. The CDR3 has 18 residues. With 4 bases removed from V and 4 bases from J, the gap between germline ends came to 24 bases. The CDR3 nucleotides read TGTGCCAGCAGTGCCCTTTTCAAAGGGCCGGGGGGCGCAGATACGCAGTATTTT. This encodes CASSALFKGPGGADTQYF.

Regarding this clonotype: Given a much more abundant clone one base away, this may be a read error. This sequence joins TRBV12-3 or TRBV12-4 and TRBJ2-1; D tentatively fits TRBD1 or TRBD2 (5 bases each). Trimming stripped 5 bases from V and 8 bases from J, with 16 bases between. The CDR3 covers 14 residues. CDR3 residues: CASSPSGPLDEQFF. The DNA of the CDR3 is TGTGCCAGCAGTCCCTCGGGACCGCTGGATGAGCAGTTCTTC.

As for this clonotype: The junction differs from germline at one of its ends, possibly a read error. The chain recombines TRBV27 with TRBJ2-6, with D possibly TRBD1 on 5 matching bases. This CDR3 contains 18 residues. Germline V gene data show CDR1 as MNHEY and CDR2 as SMNVEV (reference sequence). CDR3 protein: CASSLRGSPPSGANVPTF. As DNA, the CDR3 is TGTGCCAGCAGTTTAAGGGGCTCCCCGCCCTCTGGGGCCAACGTCCCGACTTTC.

The gene calls are TRBV30 and TRBJ2-4, with TRBD2 as a possible D gene (5 bases). The DNA end favors TRBJ2-7, so the J call may be wrong. The CDR3 has 13 amino acids. Germline CDR1 reads GTSNPN; CDR2 reads SVGIG (reference sequence). CDR3 in DNA: TGTGCCTGGGCCCGACCGGGAACCTTCGAGCAGTACTTC. Its translation: CAWARPGTFEQYF.

In its sample, this clonotype was seen many times. The chain uses TRBV29-1 and TRBJ1-1; D ambiguous. Trimming removed 7 bases from V and 2 bases from J, with 11 bases in between. CDR3 size: 12 residues. Germline assignment: CDR1 SQVTM and CDR2 ANQGSEA. The CDR3 DNA is TGCAGCGGTGGTCCCTCCAACACTGAAGCTTTCTTT. Amino acids: CSGGPSNTEAFF.

The V call is TRBV13, the J call TRBJ2-7; no definite D call. Deletions cut 3 bases from V and 4 bases from J, with 10 bases between. Germline CDR1 is PRHDT and CDR2 is FYEKMQ (reference sequence). There are 13 residues in the CDR3. CDR3 sequence: CASSLEDNYEQYF. The CDR3 bases are TGTGCCAGCAGCTTGGAAGATAATTACGAGCAGTACTTC.

V and J are TRBV27 and TRBJ2-7; perhaps TRBD1 as D (6 bases). The CDR3 length is 17 residues. Trimming took 3 bases from V and 7 from J, leaving 25 bases between them. Germline loops: CDR1 MNHEY, CDR2 SMNVEV (reference sequence). The CDR3 coding sequence is TGTGCCAGCAGTTTCTACCAGGGGTCCATCGCCTACAATGAGCAGTACTTC. Translation: CASSFYQGSIAYNEQYF.

The chain recombines TRBV5-6 with TRBJ1-2, with TRBD1 matching over 9 bases. This CDR3 contains 14 residues. The V gene end was trimmed by 1 base and the J gene end by 7 bases; junction bases not matched to a gene: 5. Germline V gene lookup returns CDR1 SGHDT and CDR2 YYEEEE. The CDR3 DNA reads TGTGCCAGCAGCTTGCCCGGACAGGGGCTTGGCTACACCTTC. Protein product: CASSLPGQGLGYTF.

This clonotype occurred many times. A much more abundant neighbour one base away suggests this may be a read error. V usage is TRBV6-5 and J usage is TRBJ1-2, with D possibly TRBD1 on 5 matching bases. CDR1 is MNHEY and CDR2 is SVGAGI in the germline V gene. The CDR3 spans 14 residues. V was cut by 2 bases and J by 3 bases, with 10 bases left in between. The CDR3 nucleotides read TGTGCCAGCAGTTACGCGAGGGGTGACTATGGCTACACCTTC. It translates to CASSYARGDYGYTF.

A note on this clonotype: One base away lies a much larger clone, so this may be a sequencing read error. The chain has TRBV20-1 and TRBJ2-7; D ambiguous. Looked up from germline, CDR1 is DFQATT and CDR2 is SNEGSKA (reference sequence). V was trimmed by 0 bases and J by 6 bases, leaving 6 bases between them. This CDR3 region has 11 residues. CDR3 DNA sequence: TGCAGTGCTAGAGATCACCGCGAGCAGTACTTC. This codes for CSARDHREQYF.

In regard to this clonotype: A much larger clone sits a single nucleotide away, making a read error possible. This chain links TRBV5-6 with TRBJ2-7; TRBD1 is a possible D gene (5 bases). There are 12 residues in the CDR3. Germline V CDR1 and CDR2: SGHDT, YYEEEE. CDR3 loop: CTSSPQGDEQYF. The DNA for the CDR3 is TGTACCAGCAGCCCCCAAGGGGACGAGCAGTACTTC.

Points on this clonotype: A junction boundary mismatches the germline segment, possibly from a read error. The CDR3 DNA sequence: TGTGCCAGCAGCTCCCGGGGGGGGGTTTCCTATAATGAGCAGTTCTTC. As protein: CASSSRGGVSYNEQFF. The V and J genes are TRBV7-9 and TRBJ2-1; 8 bases align to TRBD2. The length of the CDR3 is 16 residues. Looked up from germline, CDR1 is SEHNR and CDR2 is FQNEAQ (reference sequence).

The J gene is TRBJ1-2, the V gene TRBV20-1; D gene ambiguous. Germline CDR1 reads DFQATT; CDR2 reads SNEGSKA (reference sequence). Trimming removed 0 bases at V and 4 bases at J, with 12 bases between. This CDR3 is 14 amino acids long. DNA of the CDR3: TGCAGTGCTAGAGAGGAGGGATTGGTCTATGGCTACACCTTC. It specifies CSAREEGLVYGYTF.

The chain couples TRBV20-1 to TRBJ2-3, with D tentatively TRBD1 or TRBD2 (7 bases each). CDR1 and CDR2 from the germline V gene are DFQATT and SNEGSKA (reference sequence). V lost 0 bases to trimming and J lost 1 base, with 17 bases between them. The length of the CDR3 is 17 residues. The CDR3 reads CSARDHRAGGGTDTQYF. As DNA, the CDR3 is TGCAGTGCTAGAGATCATCGAGCAGGGGGGGGCACAGATACGCAGTATTTT.

This clonotype occurred many times. The chain is built from TRBV20-1 and TRBJ2-1; 9 positions agree with TRBD1. Losses at the gene ends were 5 bases for V and 4 bases for J; bases not matched to a gene: 9. Germline V CDR1 and CDR2: DFQATT, SNEGSKA (reference sequence). CDR3 size: 15 residues. The CDR3, as DNA: TGCAGTGCTCAGCCCGGGACAGGGATATACAATGAGCAGTTCTTC. As protein: CSAQPGTGIYNEQFF.

This chain joins TRBV12-3 or TRBV12-4 and TRBJ2-3, with 8 bases matching TRBD2. The CDR3 is 17 residues long. Unmatched junction bases numbered 14, after V lost 5 bases and J lost 4 bases. CDR3: CASSPRERAGAPDTQYF. In DNA form, the CDR3 reads TGTGCCAGCAGTCCCAGGGAGCGAGCGGGGGCCCCAGATACGCAGTATTTT.

The genes are TRBV7-2 and TRBJ2-3; unclear D gene. Trimming shortened V by 4 bases and J by 2 bases, and 10 bases separated the two germline ends. The CDR3 consists of 14 residues. Germline-derived CDR1 and CDR2 are SGHTA and FQGNSA. CDR3 sequence reads: CASSSDGHTDTQYF. CDR3 nucleotide sequence: TGTGCCAGCAGCTCGGACGGGCACACAGATACGCAGTATTTT.

Comments on this clonotype: At one end, the junction sequence differs from germline, possibly due to a read error. The rearrangement uses TRBV29-1 and TRBJ2-1; D not certain. Per germline, CDR1 SQVTM and CDR2 ANQGSEA. The CDR3 covers 10 residues. The CDR3 region has the DNA TGCAGCGTTGGTCCCAATGAACAGTTCTTC. Protein product: CSVGPNEQFF.

As to this clonotype: A much bigger clone sits one base away, suggesting this may be a read error. The chain employs TRBV7-9 and TRBJ2-1; a weak D match, TRBD2 (6 bases). Germline lookup yields CDR1 SEHNR and CDR2 FQNEAQ (reference sequence). Trimming took off 1 base at V and 7 bases at J, with 14 bases between the two ends. This CDR3 is 15 amino acids long. CDR3 amino acids: CASSLGLGTGNEQFF. CDR3 DNA sequence: TGTGCCAGCAGCTTAGGGCTAGGGACTGGAAATGAGCAGTTCTTC.

This clonotype occurred many times. The chain couples TRBV20-1 to TRBJ2-1; TRBD1 agrees at 7 bases. Germline assignment: CDR1 DFQATT and CDR2 SNEGSKA (reference sequence). V trimming: 4 bases; J trimming: 5 bases; junction bases outside the gene matches: 5. The CDR3 consists of 13 residues. The CDR3 protein is CSANYRGDNEQFF. As DNA, the CDR3 is TGCAGTGCTAATTACAGGGGAGACAATGAGCAGTTCTTC.

This clonotype turned up a few times. The chain joins TRBV27 to TRBJ2-2, with D tentatively TRBD1 (6 bases). Germline CDR1 and CDR2: MNHEY and SMNVEV (reference sequence). V lost 2 bases to trimming and J lost 4 bases, with 14 bases between them. This CDR3 spans 16 amino acids. The CDR3, as DNA: TGTGCCAGCAGTTTAGGGTCCTACAGGGTCACCGGGGAGCTGTTTTTT. Amino acid sequence: CASSLGSYRVTGELFF.

The chain is built from TRBV28 and TRBJ2-7; no clear D gene. The V gene's germline CDR1 is MDHEN and CDR2 SYDVKM. V lost 6 bases and J 7 bases, leaving 13 bases between the germline ends. The CDR3 totals 12 residues. The chain's CDR3 is CASRIQNNEQYF. Here the CDR3 DNA reads TGTGCCAGCAGAATACAGAACAATGAGCAGTACTTC.